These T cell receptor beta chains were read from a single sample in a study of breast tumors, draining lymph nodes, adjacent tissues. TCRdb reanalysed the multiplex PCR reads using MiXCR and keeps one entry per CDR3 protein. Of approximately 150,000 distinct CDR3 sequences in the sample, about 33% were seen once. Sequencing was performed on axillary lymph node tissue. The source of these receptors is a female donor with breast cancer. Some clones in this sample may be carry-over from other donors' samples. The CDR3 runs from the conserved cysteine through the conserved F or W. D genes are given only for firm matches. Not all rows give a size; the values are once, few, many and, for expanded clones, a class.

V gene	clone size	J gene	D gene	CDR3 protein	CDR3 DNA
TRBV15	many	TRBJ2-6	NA	CATSREDRIGPNVLTF	TGTGCCACCAGCAGAGAAGATCGTATCGGGCCCAACGTCCTGACTTTC
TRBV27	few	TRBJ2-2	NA	CASRTGRTGELFF	TGTGCCAGCAGGACAGGACGGACCGGGGAGCTGTTTTTT
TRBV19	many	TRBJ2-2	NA	CASTTGASGTGELFF	TGTGCCAGTACCACCGGGGCGTCAGGCACCGGGGAGCTGTTTTTT
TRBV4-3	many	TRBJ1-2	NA	CASSQALQGSYGYTF	TGCGCCAGCAGCCAAGCCCTACAGGGATCCTATGGCTACACCTTC
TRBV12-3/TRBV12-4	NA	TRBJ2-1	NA	CASGAGQAGYNEQFF	TGTGCCAGCGGCGCGGGTCAGGCCGGCTACAATGAGCAGTTCTTC
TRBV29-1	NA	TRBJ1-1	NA	CSALQGIEAFF	TGCAGCGCCTTACAGGGTATCGAAGCTTTCTTT
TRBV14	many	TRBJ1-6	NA	CASSRQGGSPLHF	TGTGCCAGCAGCCGTCAGGGAGGCTCACCCCTCCACTTT
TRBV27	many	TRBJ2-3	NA	CASGVTDTQYF	TGTGCCAGCGGGGTGACAGATACGCAGTATTTT
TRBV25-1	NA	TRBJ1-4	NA	CASSEYRANEKLFF	TGTGCCAGCAGTGAATACAGAGCTAATGAAAAACTGTTTTTT
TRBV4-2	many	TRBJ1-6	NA	CASSQDLRVNSPLHF	TGTGCCAGCAGCCAAGATCTCAGGGTGAATTCACCCCTCCACTTT
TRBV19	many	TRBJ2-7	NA	CASSIPGYEQYF	TGTGCCAGTAGTATCCCGGGATACGAGCAGTACTTC
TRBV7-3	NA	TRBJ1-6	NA	CASSLGSLGSPLHF	TGTGCCAGCAGCCTTGGGAGCCTCGGGTCACCCCTCCACTTT
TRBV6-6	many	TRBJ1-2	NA	CASRLQGSFNYGYTF	TGTGCCAGCAGGCTACAGGGTAGCTTTAACTATGGCTACACCTTC
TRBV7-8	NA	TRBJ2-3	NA	CASTNMDRTTSTDMQYF	TGTGCTAGCACCAATATGGACAGGACTACTAGCACAGATATGCAGTATTTT
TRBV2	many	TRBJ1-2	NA	CATSPGNYGYTF	TGTGCCACCTCTCCTGGGAACTATGGCTACACCTTC
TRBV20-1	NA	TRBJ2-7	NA	CSAIRGSYEQYF	TGCAGTGCTATTAGGGGTTCCTACGAGCAGTACTTC
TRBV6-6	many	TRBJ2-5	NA	CASSVTGEGETQYF	TGTGCCAGCAGTGTCACAGGGGAGGGGGAGACCCAGTACTTC
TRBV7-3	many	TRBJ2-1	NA	CASSSGPPGYEQFF	TGTGCCAGCAGCTCAGGACCCCCGGGGTATGAGCAGTTCTTC
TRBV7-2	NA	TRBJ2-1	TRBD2	CASSGSSGGLYNEQFF	TGTGCTAGCAGCGGAAGTAGCGGGGGGCTCTACAATGAGCAGTTCTTC
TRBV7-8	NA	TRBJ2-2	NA	CASSPNEGAGELFF	TGTGCCAGCAGCCCTAACGAGGGGGCCGGGGAGCTGTTTTTT
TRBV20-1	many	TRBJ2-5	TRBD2	CSAVTSGETQYF	TGCAGTGCTGTTACTAGCGGGGAGACCCAGTACTTC
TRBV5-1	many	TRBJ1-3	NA	CASSATVTGNTIYF	TGCGCCAGCAGCGCGACAGTTACTGGAAACACCATATATTTT
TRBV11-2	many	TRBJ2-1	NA	CASSWVRGNVGNSYNEQFF	TGTGCCAGCAGCTGGGTGCGGGGCAACGTAGGGAATTCCTACAATGAGCAGTTCTTC
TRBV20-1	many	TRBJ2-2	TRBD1	CSAAGPGQGTGELFF	TGCAGTGCGGCTGGACCGGGACAGGGGACCGGGGAGCTGTTTTTT
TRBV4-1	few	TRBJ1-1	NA	CASSQVRGLNTEAFF	TGCGCCAGCAGCCAAGTCCGGGGCCTGAACACTGAAGCTTTCTTT
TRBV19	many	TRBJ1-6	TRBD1	CASSMQDRVDSPLHF	TGTGCCAGTAGTATGCAGGACAGGGTGGATTCACCCCTCCACTTT
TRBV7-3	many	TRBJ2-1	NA	CASSSGPNNEQFF	TGTGCCAGCAGCTCGGGTCCAAACAATGAGCAGTTCTTC
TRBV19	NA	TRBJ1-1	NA	CASSQRQLPQTEAFF	TGTGCCAGTAGCCAGAGACAGCTCCCGCAGACTGAAGCTTTCTTT
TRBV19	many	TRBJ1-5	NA	CASSAGEQPQHF	TGTGCCAGTAGTGCCGGGGAACAGCCCCAGCATTTT
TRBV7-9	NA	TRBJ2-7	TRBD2	CASSRGLAGGPGEQYF	TGTGCCAGCAGCAGGGGACTAGCGGGGGGGCCCGGGGAGCAGTACTTC
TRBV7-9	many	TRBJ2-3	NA	CASSFRGSTDTQYF	TGTGCCAGCAGCTTCAGGGGAAGCACAGATACGCAGTATTTT
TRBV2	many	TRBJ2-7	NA	CASNLDSLPFYEQYF	TGTGCCAGCAATCTCGACAGCCTCCCCTTCTACGAGCAGTACTTC
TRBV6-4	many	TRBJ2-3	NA	CASSDLADSDTQYF	TGTGCCAGCAGTGACTTGGCAGACTCAGATACGCAGTATTTT
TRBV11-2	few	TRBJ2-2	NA	CASTPWAAATGELFF	TGTGCCAGCACCCCCTGGGCAGCGGCCACCGGGGAGCTGTTTTTT
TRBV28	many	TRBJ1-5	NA	CASRSNSNQPQHF	TGTGCCAGCCGATCCAATAGCAATCAGCCCCAGCATTTT
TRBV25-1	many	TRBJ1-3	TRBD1	CASSEYGQGGTLNSGNTIYF	TGTGCCAGCAGTGAATATGGGCAGGGGGGGACTCTTAACTCTGGAAACACCATATATTTT
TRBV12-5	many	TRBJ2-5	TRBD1	CASGRGQGMPQYF	TGTGCTAGTGGCCGTGGACAGGGGATGCCCCAGTACTTC
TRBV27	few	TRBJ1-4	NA	CASSNRFSNEKLFF	TGTGCCAGCAGTAACAGGTTTTCCAATGAAAAACTGTTTTTT
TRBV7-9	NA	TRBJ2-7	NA	CASSLSPPGGARTYEQYF	TGTGCCAGCAGCTTATCACCTCCTGGGGGGGCTCGCACCTACGAGCAGTACTTC
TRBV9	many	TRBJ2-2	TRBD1	CASSSRGGTGGSNTGELFF	TGTGCCAGCAGCTCTAGGGGGGGGACAGGGGGTTCGAACACCGGGGAGCTGTTTTTT
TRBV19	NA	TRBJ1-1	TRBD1	CASSRGTAGNTEAFF	TGTGCCAGTAGTAGAGGGACAGCCGGAAACACTGAAGCTTTCTTT
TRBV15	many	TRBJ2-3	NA	CATGVRGPSSTDTQYF	TGTGCCACCGGTGTCAGGGGACCGTCTAGCACAGATACGCAGTATTTT
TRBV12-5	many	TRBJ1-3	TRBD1	CASGLIQGLRGNTIYF	TGTGCTAGTGGTTTGATACAGGGGCTCCGGGGAAACACCATATATTTT
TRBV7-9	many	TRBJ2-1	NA	CASSLTTRRNEQFF	TGTGCCAGCAGCTTAACGACACGAAGGAATGAGCAGTTCTTC
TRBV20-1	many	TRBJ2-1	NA	CSAAKGYIYNEQFF	TGCAGTGCCGCGAAAGGTTATATCTACAATGAGCAGTTCTTC
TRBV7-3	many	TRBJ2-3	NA	CASSWTGGTDTQYF	TGTGCCAGCAGCTGGACCGGAGGGACAGATACGCAGTATTTT
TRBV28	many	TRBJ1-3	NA	CASSLGQALSGNTIYF	TGTGCCAGCAGTTTAGGGCAGGCTCTCTCTGGAAACACCATATATTTT
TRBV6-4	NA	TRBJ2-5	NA	CASSVSRGVQETQYF	TGTGCCAGCAGTGTCAGCAGGGGAGTACAAGAGACCCAGTACTTC
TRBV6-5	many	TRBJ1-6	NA	CASSYSSGTNSPLHF	TGTGCCAGCAGTTACTCATCCGGGACCAATTCACCCCTCCACTTT
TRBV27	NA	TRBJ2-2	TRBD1	CASSQGQGGTGELFF	TGTGCCAGCAGTCAGGGACAGGGGGGCACCGGGGAGCTGTTTTTT
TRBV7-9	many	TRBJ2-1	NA	CASSHRLDWEQFF	TGTGCCAGCAGCCACCGACTAGATTGGGAGCAGTTCTTC
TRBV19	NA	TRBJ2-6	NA	CASRNVGSTEAF	TGTGCCAGCCGGAATGTGGGAAGCACTGAAGCTTTC
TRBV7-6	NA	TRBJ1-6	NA	CASSSRREDPPLHF	TGTGCCAGCAGCTCCCGACGGGAAGATCCACCCCTCCACTTT